This T cell receptor (beta chain) was documented in a study of preoperative IRX-2 immunotherapy in early breast cancer. Generated by immunoSEQ multiplex PCR, the TCRdb table keeps only in-frame clones and is missing some. The table lists 40,000 to 50,000 clones, about 72% of them singletons. Treatment indicated: preoperative locoregional IRX-2 cytokine immunotherapy. Patients received preoperative, locoregional IRX-2 cytokine immunotherapy in a phase Ib study. The V gene lost 5 bases and the J gene lost 5 bases, with 19 bases spanning the gap. Germline V gene lookup returns CDR1 MNHGY and CDR2 SAAAGT. This CDR3 spans 15 amino acids.

V and J are TRBV6-8 and TRBJ2-7; a possible D gene is TRBD1 (6 bases). The material sequenced was tumor tissue, taken after IRX-2 immunotherapy. The source is a human donor with breast cancer. The CDR3 here is CASSGRDQGSDEQYF. The DNA for the CDR3 is TGTGCCAGCAGTGGGCGAGATCAGGGGTCGGACGAGCAGTACTTC.